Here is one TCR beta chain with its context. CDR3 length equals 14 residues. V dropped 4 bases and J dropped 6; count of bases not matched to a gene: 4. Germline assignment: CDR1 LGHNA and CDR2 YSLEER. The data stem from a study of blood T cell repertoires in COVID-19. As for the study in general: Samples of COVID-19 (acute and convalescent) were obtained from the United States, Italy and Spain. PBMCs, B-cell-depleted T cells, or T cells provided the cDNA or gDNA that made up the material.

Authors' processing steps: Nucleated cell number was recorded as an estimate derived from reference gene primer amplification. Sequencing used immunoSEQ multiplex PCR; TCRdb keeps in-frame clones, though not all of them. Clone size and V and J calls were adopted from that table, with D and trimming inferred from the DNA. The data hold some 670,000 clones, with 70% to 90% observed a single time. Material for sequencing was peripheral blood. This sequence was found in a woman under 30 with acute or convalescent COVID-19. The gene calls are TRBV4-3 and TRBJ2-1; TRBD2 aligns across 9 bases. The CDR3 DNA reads TGCGCCAGCAGCCGACTAGCGGACTCCAATGAGCAGTTCTTC. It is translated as CASSRLADSNEQFF.